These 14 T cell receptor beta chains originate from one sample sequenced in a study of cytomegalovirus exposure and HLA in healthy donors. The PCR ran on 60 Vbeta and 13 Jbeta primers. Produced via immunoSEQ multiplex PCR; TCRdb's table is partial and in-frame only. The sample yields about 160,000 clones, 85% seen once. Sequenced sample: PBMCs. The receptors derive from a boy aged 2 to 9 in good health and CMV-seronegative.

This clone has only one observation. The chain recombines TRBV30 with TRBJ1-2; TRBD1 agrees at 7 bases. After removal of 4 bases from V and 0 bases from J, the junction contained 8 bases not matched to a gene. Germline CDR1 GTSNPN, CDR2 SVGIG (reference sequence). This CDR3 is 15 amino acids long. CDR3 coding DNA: TGTGCCTGGACCCTACAGGGGCAGTCTAACTATGGCTACACCTTC. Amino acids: CAWTLQGQSNYGYTF.

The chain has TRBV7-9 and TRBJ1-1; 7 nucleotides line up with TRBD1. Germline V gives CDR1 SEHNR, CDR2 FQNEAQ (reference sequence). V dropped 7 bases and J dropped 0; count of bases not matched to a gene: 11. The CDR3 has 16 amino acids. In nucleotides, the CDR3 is TGTGCCAGCAACCCACCGGGACAGACCATGAACACTGAAGCTTTCTTT. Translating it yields CASNPPGQTMNTEAFF.

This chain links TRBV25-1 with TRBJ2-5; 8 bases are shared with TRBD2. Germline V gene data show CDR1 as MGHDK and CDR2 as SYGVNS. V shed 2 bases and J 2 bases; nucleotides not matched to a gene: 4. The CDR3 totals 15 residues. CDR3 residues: CASSEGGRTQETQYF. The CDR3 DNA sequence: TGTGCCAGCAGTGAAGGCGGGAGGACTCAAGAGACCCAGTACTTC. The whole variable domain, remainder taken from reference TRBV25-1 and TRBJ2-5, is EADIYQTPRYLVIGTGKKITLECSQTMGHDKMYWYQQDPGMELHLIHYSYGVNSTEKGDLSSESTVSRIRTEHFPLTLESARPSHTSQYLCASSEGGRTQETQYFGPGTRLLVL.

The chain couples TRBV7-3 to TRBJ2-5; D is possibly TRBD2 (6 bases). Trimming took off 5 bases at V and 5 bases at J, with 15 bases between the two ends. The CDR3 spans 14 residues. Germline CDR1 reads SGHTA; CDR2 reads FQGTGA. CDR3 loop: CASSPTGGVETQYF. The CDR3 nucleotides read TGTGCCAGCAGCCCCACCGGGGGAGTGGAGACCCAGTACTTC.

CDR3 sequence: CASSLGRGLGANVLTF. CDR3 sequence (DNA): TGTGCCAGCAGCTTGGGGAGGGGGCTGGGGGCCAACGTCCTGACTTTC. The chain carries TRBV5-4 and TRBJ2-6; possibly TRBD1 for D (7 bases). Per germline, CDR1 SGHNT and CDR2 YYREEE (reference sequence). Between the trimmed V and J ends, which lost 0 bases and 4 bases, there was a span of 11 bases. The CDR3 runs to 16 residues.

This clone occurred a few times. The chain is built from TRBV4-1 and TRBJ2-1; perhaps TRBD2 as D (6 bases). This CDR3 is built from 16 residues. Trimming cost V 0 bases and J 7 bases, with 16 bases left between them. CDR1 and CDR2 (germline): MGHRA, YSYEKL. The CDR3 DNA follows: TGCGCCAGCAGCCAAGACCCCTTCGGGAGATTGAATGAGCAGTTCTTC. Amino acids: CASSQDPFGRLNEQFF.

The CDR3 region is CASSEGTSGRADTQYF. CDR3 sequence (DNA): TGTGCCAGCAGTGAAGGGACTAGCGGCAGAGCGGATACGCAGTATTTT. The chain recombines TRBV25-1 with TRBJ2-3, with 11 bases that match TRBD2. The junction had 7 bases not matched to a gene; V was cut back by 2 bases and J by 6 bases. Germline-derived CDR1 and CDR2 are MGHDK and SYGVNS. CDR3 length equals 16 residues.

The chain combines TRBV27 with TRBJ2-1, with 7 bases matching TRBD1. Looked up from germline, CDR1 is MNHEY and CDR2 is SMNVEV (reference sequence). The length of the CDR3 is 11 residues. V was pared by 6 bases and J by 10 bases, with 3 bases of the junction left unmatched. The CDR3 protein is CASRKTGEQFF. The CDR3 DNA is TGTGCCAGCAGGAAGACAGGGGAGCAGTTCTTC.

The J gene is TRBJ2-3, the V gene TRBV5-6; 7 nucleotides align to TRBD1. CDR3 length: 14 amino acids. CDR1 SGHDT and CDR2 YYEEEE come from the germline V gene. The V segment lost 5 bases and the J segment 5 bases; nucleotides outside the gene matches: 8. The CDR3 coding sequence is TGTGCCAGCAGACCTGGGACAGCGAGAGATACGCAGTATTTT. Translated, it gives CASRPGTARDTQYF.

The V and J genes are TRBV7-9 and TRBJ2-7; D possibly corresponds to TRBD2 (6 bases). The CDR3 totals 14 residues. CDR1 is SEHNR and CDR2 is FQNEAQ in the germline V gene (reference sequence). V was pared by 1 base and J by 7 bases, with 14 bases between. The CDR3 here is CASSLEGGSLEQYF. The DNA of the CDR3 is TGTGCCAGCAGCTTAGAGGGAGGCTCATTGGAGCAGTACTTC.

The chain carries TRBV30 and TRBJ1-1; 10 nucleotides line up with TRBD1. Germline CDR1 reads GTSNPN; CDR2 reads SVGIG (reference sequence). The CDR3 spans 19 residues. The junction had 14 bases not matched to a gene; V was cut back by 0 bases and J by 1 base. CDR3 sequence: CAWSVGGDRGRLRNTEAFF. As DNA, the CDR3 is TGTGCCTGGAGTGTCGGAGGAGACAGGGGGCGCCTTAGGAACACTGAAGCTTTCTTT.

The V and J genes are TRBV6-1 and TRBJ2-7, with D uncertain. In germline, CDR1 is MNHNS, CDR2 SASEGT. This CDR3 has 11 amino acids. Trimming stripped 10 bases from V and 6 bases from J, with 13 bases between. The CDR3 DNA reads TGTGCCACCGAGCCCTCGCGCGAGCAGTACTTC. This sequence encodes CATEPSREQYF.

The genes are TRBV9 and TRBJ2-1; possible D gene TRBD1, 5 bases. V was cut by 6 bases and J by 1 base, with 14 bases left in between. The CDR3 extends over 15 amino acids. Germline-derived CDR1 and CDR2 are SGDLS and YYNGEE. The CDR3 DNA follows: TGTGCCAGCACCTCCGCCGGACAATCCTACAATGAGCAGTTCTTC. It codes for CASTSAGQSYNEQFF.

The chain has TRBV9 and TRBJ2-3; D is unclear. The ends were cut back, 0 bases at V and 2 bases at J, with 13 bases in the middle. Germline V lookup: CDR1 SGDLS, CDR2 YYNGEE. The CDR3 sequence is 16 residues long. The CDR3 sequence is CASSVESTQTTDTQYF. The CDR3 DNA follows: TGTGCCAGCAGCGTAGAGAGTACGCAAACCACAGATACGCAGTATTTT.